This TCR beta chain was sequenced in a study of cytomegalovirus exposure and HLA in healthy donors. Across the whole study: An analysis done earlier identified about 120 million unique TCR beta sequences from about 179 million T cells. Study observations and caveats: Presence/absence analyses rested on an assumption that sequencing depth was roughly uniform across donors. Specificity for CMV antigens was confirmed in vitro for a few of the CMV-associated chains.

Concerning this clone itself: Antigen unknown.

The PCR was carried out with 60 Vbeta primers and 13 Jbeta primers. Profiling relied on immunoSEQ multiplex PCR, and the TCRdb table lists in-frame clones only, not all of them. The table records 170,000 or so clones, roughly 84% of them present only once. Germline-derived CDR1 and CDR2 are MNHEY and SMNVEV (reference sequence). The CDR3 consists of 18 residues. V lost 5 bases, J lost 0 bases, and 12 bases stayed unmatched. The V call is TRBV27, the J call TRBJ2-3; 9 nucleotides match TRBD2. The sequence came from a boy aged 2 to 10 in good health and CMV-seronegative. Sequencing input: PBMCs. CDR3 nucleotide sequence: TGTGCCAGCAGTCCCGGACTAGCGCGACCGGCTAGCACAGATACGCAGTATTTT. Amino acids: CASSPGLARPASTDTQYF.